A selection of T cell receptor beta chains follows, all from one sample in a study of blood T cell repertoires in COVID-19. Produced via immunoSEQ multiplex PCR; TCRdb's table is partial and in-frame only. This table holds over 450,000 clones, approximately 92% found once. The sequencing input was peripheral blood. The receptors stem from a man between 18 and 29 years old with COVID-19, enrolled during active disease. Each CDR3 is given with its conserved first and last residue. D genes are given only for firm matches. Expanded clones are given a class, and other clones once, few, many or no size at all.

>.|TRBJ2-5|TRBD1|TRBV6-5
CASSSTGGPRETQYF
TGTGCCAGCAGTTCGACAGGGGGTCCCCGCGAGACCCAGTACTTC
>.|TRBJ2-7|.|TRBV12-3/TRBV12-4
CASSVGIAYEQYF
TGTGCCAGCAGTGTCGGGATCGCATACGAGCAGTACTTC
>.|TRBJ1-2|TRBD1|TRBV2
CASGRTGRDYGYTF
TGTGCCAGCGGGAGGACAGGGCGAGACTATGGCTACACCTTC
>.|TRBJ1-1|.|TRBV18
CASSQTGQDTEAFF
TGTGCCAGCTCCCAAACAGGGCAGGACACTGAAGCTTTCTTT
>.|TRBJ1-1|.|TRBV5-1
CASSSDRETEAFF
TGCGCCAGCAGCTCTGACAGAGAAACTGAAGCTTTCTTT
>few|TRBJ1-2|.|TRBV18
CASSPDSNYGYTF
TGTGCCAGCTCACCAGACTCTAACTATGGCTACACCTTC
>once|TRBJ1-1|.|TRBV5-4
CASSLGRVNTEAFF
TGTGCCAGCAGCTTGGGGCGGGTGAACACTGAAGCTTTCTTT
>.|TRBJ2-3|.|TRBV27
CASRSPGDTDTQYF
TGTGCCAGCAGGAGTCCGGGGGACACAGATACGCAGTATTTT
>.|TRBJ1-2|.|TRBV3-1/TRBV3-2
CASSQDYQLHGYTF
TGTGCCAGCAGCCAAGATTACCAGTTGCATGGCTACACCTTC
>.|TRBJ1-5|.|TRBV28
CASSGTRAQPQHF
TGTGCCAGCAGTGGGACAAGGGCTCAGCCCCAGCATTTT
>.|TRBJ2-7|TRBD2|TRBV3-1/TRBV3-2
CASSLGGLAGVYEQYF
TGTGCCAGCAGCCTGGGGGGGTTAGCGGGCGTCTACGAGCAGTACTTC
>.|TRBJ2-3|TRBD1|TRBV24-1
CATSDRTGGNTDTQYF
TGTGCCACCAGTGATCGGACAGGGGGAAACACAGATACGCAGTATTTT
>.|TRBJ2-1|TRBD2|TRBV19
CASSRPDGLAGANEQFF
TGTGCCAGTAGCAGACCGGACGGACTAGCGGGAGCCAATGAGCAGTTCTTC
>.|TRBJ1-1|.|TRBV6-7
CASSSTHLNTEAFF
TGTGCCAGCAGTTCTACCCACCTGAACACTGAAGCTTTCTTT
>.|TRBJ2-7|TRBD2|TRBV15
CATSRAGTRSYEQYF
TGTGCCACCAGCAGAGCCGGGACTAGGTCCTACGAGCAGTACTTC
>.|TRBJ2-7|.|TRBV10-1
CASSRDSTYEQYF
TGCGCCAGCAGCCGGGACTCTACCTACGAGCAGTACTTC
>once|TRBJ1-1|.|TRBV2
CARVKGISGPMNTEAFF
TGTGCCAGAGTAAAGGGGATATCTGGACCCATGAACACTGAAGCTTTCTTT
>.|TRBJ2-1|TRBD2|TRBV7-9
CASSPRTSGGPSYNEQFF
TGTGCCAGCAGCCCAAGGACTAGCGGGGGGCCTTCTTACAATGAGCAGTTCTTC
>.|TRBJ2-7|.|TRBV9
CASSISGDPYEQYF
TGTGCCAGCAGCATCTCAGGGGATCCCTACGAGCAGTACTTC
>.|TRBJ2-3|TRBD2|TRBV30
CAWSLSRTSGSTDTQYF
TGTGCCTGGAGTTTGAGTCGGACTAGCGGGAGCACAGATACGCAGTATTTT
>.|TRBJ2-4|TRBD2|TRBV19
CASSFGLAGDQYF
TGTGCCAGTAGTTTCGGACTAGCGGGGGATCAGTACTTC
>.|TRBJ2-7|.|TRBV5-1
CASSFGRGRTYEQYF
TGCGCCAGCAGCTTCGGGCGGGGGCGAACCTACGAGCAGTACTTC
>once|TRBJ1-1|.|TRBV7-9
CASSIGGKRAFF
TGTGCCAGCAGCATCGGGGGAAAGCGGGCTTTCTTT
>.|TRBJ1-1|.|TRBV3-1/TRBV3-2
CASSQGTPNTEAFF
TGTGCCAGCAGCCAAGGTACACCGAACACTGAAGCTTTCTTT
>.|TRBJ2-1|.|TRBV11-2
CASSLGPGDYNEQFF
TGTGCCAGCAGCTTGGGTCCAGGGGACTACAATGAGCAGTTCTTC
>.|TRBJ1-1|.|TRBV4-2
CASSQLTGSAEAFF
TGTGCCAGCAGCCAGCTAACAGGATCGGCTGAAGCTTTCTTT
>once|TRBJ2-5|.|TRBV30
CAWSVRGIGTQYF
TGTGCCTGGAGTGTACGGGGGATAGGGACCCAGTACTTC
>.|TRBJ2-6|.|TRBV27
CASSFRRGTGANVLTF
TGTGCCAGCAGTTTCCGTCGGGGGACTGGGGCCAACGTCCTGACTTTC
>.|TRBJ2-2|TRBD1|TRBV11-2
CASSLQTGTNTGELFF
TGTGCCAGCAGCTTACAGACAGGGACGAACACCGGGGAGCTGTTTTTT
>.|TRBJ1-3|TRBD1|TRBV12-5
CASARDREVGRNTIYF
TGTGCTAGTGCCCGGGACAGGGAGGTCGGAAGAAACACCATATATTTT
>.|TRBJ2-5|TRBD1|TRBV15
CATSKTGGVETQYF
TGTGCCACCAGTAAGACAGGGGGCGTCGAGACCCAGTACTTC
>.|TRBJ1-2|.|TRBV2
CASSEARTGANYGYTF
TGTGCCAGCAGTGAAGCGCGAACAGGAGCTAACTATGGCTACACCTTC
>.|TRBJ2-2|.|TRBV7-8
CASSPRTRNTGELFF
TGTGCCAGCAGCCCCCGGACAAGAAACACCGGGGAGCTGTTTTTT
>.|TRBJ2-5|TRBD2|TRBV5-6
CASRRLAGGPETQYF
TGTGCCAGCAGACGACTAGCGGGAGGGCCTGAGACCCAGTACTTC
>.|TRBJ1-1|TRBD1|TRBV27
CASSFRQGARAEAFF
TGTGCCAGCAGTTTCCGACAGGGGGCTCGGGCTGAAGCTTTCTTT
>.|TRBJ2-5|TRBD1|TRBV7-7
CASSSTTGPQETQYF
TGTGCCAGCAGCTCTACGACAGGGCCCCAAGAGACCCAGTACTTC
>.|TRBJ2-2|.|TRBV6-5
CASSSGTPTGELFF
TGTGCCAGCAGTTCAGGGACACCGACCGGGGAGCTGTTTTTT
>.|TRBJ2-5|.|TRBV14
CASSRSGETQYF
TGTGCCAGCAGCCGATCAGGAGAGACCCAGTACTTC
>.|TRBJ2-7|.|TRBV5-4
CASSLEGRLYEQYF
TGTGCCAGCAGCTTGGAAGGCAGGCTATACGAGCAGTACTTC
>.|TRBJ2-2|TRBD2|TRBV2
CASSDTGASGRAPSRLGELFF
TGTGCCAGCAGCGACACAGGGGCGAGCGGGAGGGCCCCCAGTCGCCTCGGGGAGCTGTTTTTT
>.|TRBJ2-5|.|TRBV27
CASSLSVAEETQYF
TGTGCCAGCAGTTTATCCGTAGCGGAAGAGACCCAGTACTTC
>.|TRBJ2-7|TRBD2|TRBV5-6
CASSWGRTSGPSYEQYF
TGTGCCAGCAGCTGGGGAAGGACTAGCGGGCCCTCCTACGAGCAGTACTTC
>.|TRBJ1-1|.|TRBV27
CASRFTGRGEAFF
TGTGCCAGCAGATTTACTGGTCGGGGTGAAGCTTTCTTT
>.|TRBJ1-2|.|TRBV29-1
CSVRGSNGYTF
TGCAGCGTTCGGGGATCCAATGGCTACACCTTC
>.|TRBJ2-3|TRBD1|TRBV19
CASRRQGGTDTQYF
TGTGCCAGTAGGCGACAGGGGGGCACAGATACGCAGTATTTT